This T cell receptor beta chain was sequenced for a study of glioma-infiltrating T cells after dendritic cell vaccination. Time point in this sample: after dendritic cell vaccination, including at tumor progression/relapse. Germline-derived CDR1 and CDR2 are MDHEN and SYDVKM. V lost 8 bases and J lost 4, with 11 bases in between. CDR3 length: 12 amino acids. Profiled with immunoSEQ multiplex PCR; TCRdb holds only in-frame clones, not every one. The table records fewer than 65,000 clones, about nine tenths of them present only once. The rearrangement links TRBV28 to TRBJ1-2, with D perhaps TRBD1 (5 bases). The material sequenced was blood, taken after dendritic cell vaccination. The TCR comes from a human donor with glioblastoma. CDR3 DNA: TGTGCCAGCGGCGGGGGTGGCTATGGCTACACCTTC. Its protein is CASGGGGYGYTF.